The source of this TCR beta chain is a study of T cell changes during pregnancy in multiple sclerosis (dated by TCRdb to the late 2010s). Study-level background: The study examined how the T cell repertoire changed over the course of pregnancy in women with multiple sclerosis.

The CDR3 covers 15 residues, taking in both the cysteine and the phenylalanine. Only CDR3 DNA is held: 45 bases, read in frame from base 1. Trimming leaves V shorter by 1 base and J shorter by 7 bases, with the junction holding 4 bases beyond the gene matches. CDR1 and CDR2, per the germline V gene (reference sequence), are SEHNR and FQNEAQ. This clone was detected only once. The specificity of this receptor is unknown. Per-nucleotide qualities are absent, and no much larger clonotype sits a single base away. The library was made by the immunoSEQ multiplex PCR assay. TCRdb took this table from immuneACCESS and kept in-frame rearrangements with V and J called. Such tables lack part of the clones; where checked against another copy, unresolved V genes explain under half of the gap, and the rest is unexplained. In all, the sample holds approximately 30,000 clones, and 91% of those were seen once. In total, the top ten clones hold about 3.9% of the sample.

The starting material was CD8+ T cells from peripheral blood mononuclear cells, obtained in the second trimester of pregnancy. Here the chain combines TRBV7-9 and TRBJ2-1, and TRBD1 aligns with 10 junction nucleotides. The receptor was isolated from a female donor in good health, enrolled as a control in a pregnancy study. The nucleotides are TGTGCCAGCAGCTTAGGACAGGGGGCTCTTAATGAGCAGTTCTTC. This sequence encodes CASSLGQGALNEQFF.